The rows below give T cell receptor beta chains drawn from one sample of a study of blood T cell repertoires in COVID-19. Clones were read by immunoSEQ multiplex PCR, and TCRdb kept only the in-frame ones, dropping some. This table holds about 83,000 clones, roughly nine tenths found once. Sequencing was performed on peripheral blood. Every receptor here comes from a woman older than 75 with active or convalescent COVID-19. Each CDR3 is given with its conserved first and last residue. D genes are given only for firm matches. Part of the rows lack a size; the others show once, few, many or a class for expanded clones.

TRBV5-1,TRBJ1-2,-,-,TGCGCCAGCAGCTTGGAACAGAGCTATGGCTACACCTTC,CASSLEQSYGYTF
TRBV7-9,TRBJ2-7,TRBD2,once,TGTGCCAGCAGCTCCCCAGACCTAGCGGGGGGACCGTACGAGCAGTACTTC,CASSSPDLAGGPYEQYF
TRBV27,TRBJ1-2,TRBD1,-,TGTGCCAGCAGTCGTCAGGGGGCTAACTATGGCTACACCTTC,CASSRQGANYGYTF
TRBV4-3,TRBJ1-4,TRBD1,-,TGCGCCAGCAGCCAAGCTGCAGGGGGTGGCCGAAATGAAAAACTGTTTTTT,CASSQAAGGGRNEKLFF
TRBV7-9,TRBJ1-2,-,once,TGTGCCAGCAGCTTCCTAGGATCGAACTATGGCTACACCTTC,CASSFLGSNYGYTF
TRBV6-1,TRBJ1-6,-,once,TGTGCCAGCAGTGAAGAGCGGGGAGGGGGATCACCCCTCCACTTT,CASSEERGGGSPLHF
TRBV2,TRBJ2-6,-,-,TGTGCCAGCAGTTTCCTAGGGGGCTCTGGGGCCAACGTCCTGACTTTC,CASSFLGGSGANVLTF
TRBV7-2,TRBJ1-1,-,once,TGTGCCAGCAGCTTTTCCAGGGCGAACACTGAAGCTTTCTTT,CASSFSRANTEAFF
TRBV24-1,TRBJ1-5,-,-,TGTGCCACCAGTGAAAACACCGATAGCAATCAGCCCCAGCATTTT,CATSENTDSNQPQHF
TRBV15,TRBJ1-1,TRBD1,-,TGTGCCACCAGCTCACCCCTCGGGAGGGCAGGGGGAGCTGAAGCTTTCTTT,CATSSPLGRAGGAEAFF
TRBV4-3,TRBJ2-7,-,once,TGCGCCAGCAGCCAAGGAGTTTCAGGGCTCGAGCAGTACTTC,CASSQGVSGLEQYF
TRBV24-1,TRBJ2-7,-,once,TGTGCCACCAGTGTTGGGTCCAGGGAAGAGCAGTACTTC,CATSVGSREEQYF
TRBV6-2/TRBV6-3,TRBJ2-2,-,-,TGTGCCAGCAGGCCTAGGAGGGGGCGGGACACCGGGGAGCTGTTTTTT,CASRPRRGRDTGELFF
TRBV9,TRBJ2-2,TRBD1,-,TGTGCCAGCAGCCCCCAAGGAGGGACAGGGGACACCGGGGAGCTGTTTTTT,CASSPQGGTGDTGELFF
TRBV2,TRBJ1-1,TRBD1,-,TGTGCCAGCAGGGGGACAGGGGGTGGGACTGAAGCTTTCTTT,CASRGTGGGTEAFF
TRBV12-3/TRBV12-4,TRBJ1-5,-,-,TGTGCCAGCAGCTCCACAGGGAATCAGCCCCAGCATTTT,CASSSTGNQPQHF
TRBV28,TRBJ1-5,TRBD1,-,TGTGCCAGCAGCCTACAGGGGGCGGGCAATCAGCCCCAGCATTTT,CASSLQGAGNQPQHF
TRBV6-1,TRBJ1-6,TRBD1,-,TGTGCCAGCAGTGAGTTATACAGGGGGCTTAATTCACCCCTCCACTTT,CASSELYRGLNSPLHF
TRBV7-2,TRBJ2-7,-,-,TGTGCCAGCAGCCCCCAGGCGCCCCCCTACGAGCAGTACTTC,CASSPQAPPYEQYF
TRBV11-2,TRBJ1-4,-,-,TGTGCCAGCAGCTTAGAAAGAGCAACTAATGAAAAACTGTTTTTT,CASSLERATNEKLFF
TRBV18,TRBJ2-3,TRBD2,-,TGTGCCAGCCGGGGGGGGGCAGATACGCAGTATTTT,CASRGGADTQYF
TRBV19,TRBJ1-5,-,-,TGTGCCAGTAGTATAGTTATTAGCAATCAGCCCCAGCATTTT,CASSIVISNQPQHF